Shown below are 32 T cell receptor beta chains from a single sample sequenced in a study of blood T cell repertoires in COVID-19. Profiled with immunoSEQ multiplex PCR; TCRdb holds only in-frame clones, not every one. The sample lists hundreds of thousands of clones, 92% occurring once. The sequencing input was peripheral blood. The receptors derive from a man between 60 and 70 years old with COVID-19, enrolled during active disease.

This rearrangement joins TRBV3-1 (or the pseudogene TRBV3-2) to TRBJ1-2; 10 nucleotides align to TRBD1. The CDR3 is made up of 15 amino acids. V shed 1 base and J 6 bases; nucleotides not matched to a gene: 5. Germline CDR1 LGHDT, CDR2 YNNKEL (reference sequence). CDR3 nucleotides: TGTGCCAGCAGCCAAGCTAGACAGGGGGCGCATGGCTACACCTTC. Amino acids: CASSQARQGAHGYTF.

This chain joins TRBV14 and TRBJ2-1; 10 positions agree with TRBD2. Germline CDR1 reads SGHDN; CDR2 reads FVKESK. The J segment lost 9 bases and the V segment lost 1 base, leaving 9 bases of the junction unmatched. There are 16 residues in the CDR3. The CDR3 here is CASSQVGTSGVSEQFF. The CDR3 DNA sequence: TGTGCCAGCAGCCAAGTTGGTACTAGCGGGGTGAGTGAGCAGTTCTTC.

CDR3 in DNA: TGTGCCAGCAGTTACCAGGGATATGGCTACACCTTC. As protein: CASSYQGYGYTF. V and J are TRBV6-2 or TRBV6-3 and TRBJ1-2; D may be TRBD1 (5 bases). V was trimmed by 2 bases and J by 5 bases, leaving 6 bases between them. This CDR3 contains 12 residues. The germline gives CDR1 MNHEY, CDR2 SVGEGT.

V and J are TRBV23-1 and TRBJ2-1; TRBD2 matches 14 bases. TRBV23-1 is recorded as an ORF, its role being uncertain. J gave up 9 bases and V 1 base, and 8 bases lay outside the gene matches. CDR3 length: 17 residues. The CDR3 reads CASSQFSGTSGSSEQFF. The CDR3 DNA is TGCGCCAGCAGTCAATTCTCCGGGACTAGCGGGAGCAGTGAGCAGTTCTTC.

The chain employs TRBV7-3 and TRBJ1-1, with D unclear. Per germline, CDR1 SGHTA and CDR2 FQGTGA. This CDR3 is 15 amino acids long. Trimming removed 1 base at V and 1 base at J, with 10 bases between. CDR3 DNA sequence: TGTGCCAGCAGCTTAAGTCGAGGAAAGAACACTGAAGCTTTCTTT. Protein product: CASSLSRGKNTEAFF.

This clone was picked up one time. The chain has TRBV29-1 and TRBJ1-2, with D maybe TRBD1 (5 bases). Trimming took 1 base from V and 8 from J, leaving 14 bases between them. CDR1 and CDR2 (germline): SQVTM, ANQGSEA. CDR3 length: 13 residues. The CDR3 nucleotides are TGCAGCGTTGAAGGCGGCAGGGTGAGGGGCTACACCTTC. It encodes CSVEGGRVRGYTF.

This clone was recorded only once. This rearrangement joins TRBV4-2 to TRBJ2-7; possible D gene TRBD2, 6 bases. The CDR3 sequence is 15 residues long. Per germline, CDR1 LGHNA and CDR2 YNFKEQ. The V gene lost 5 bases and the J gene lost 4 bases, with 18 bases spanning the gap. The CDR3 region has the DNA TGTGCCAGCAGCGCCCCGGCGGGACCACCTTACGAGCAGTACTTC. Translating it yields CASSAPAGPPYEQYF.

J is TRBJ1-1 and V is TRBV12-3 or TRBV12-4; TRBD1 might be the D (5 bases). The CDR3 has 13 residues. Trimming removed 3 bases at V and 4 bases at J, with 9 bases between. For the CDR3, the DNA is TGTGCCAGCAGTTTTATCAGGGCCACTGAAGCTTTCTTT. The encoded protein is CASSFIRATEAFF.

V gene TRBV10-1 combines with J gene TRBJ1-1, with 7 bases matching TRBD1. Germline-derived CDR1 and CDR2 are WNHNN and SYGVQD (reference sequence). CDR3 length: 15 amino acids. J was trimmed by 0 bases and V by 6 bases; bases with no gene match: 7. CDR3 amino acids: CASRAGTAMNTEAFF. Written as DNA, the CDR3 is TGCGCCAGCAGAGCCGGGACAGCCATGAACACTGAAGCTTTCTTT.

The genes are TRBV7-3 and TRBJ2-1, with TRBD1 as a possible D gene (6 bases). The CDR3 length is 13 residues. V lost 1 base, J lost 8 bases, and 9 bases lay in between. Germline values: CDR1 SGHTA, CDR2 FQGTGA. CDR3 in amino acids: CASSLRPGDEQFF. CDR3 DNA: TGTGCCAGCAGCTTAAGACCAGGGGATGAGCAGTTCTTC.

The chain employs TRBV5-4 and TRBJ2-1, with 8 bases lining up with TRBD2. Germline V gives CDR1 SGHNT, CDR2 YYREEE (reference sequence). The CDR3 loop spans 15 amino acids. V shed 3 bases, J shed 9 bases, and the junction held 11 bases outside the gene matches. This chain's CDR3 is CASSYERGPAGEQFF. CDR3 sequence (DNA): TGTGCCAGCAGCTATGAGCGGGGGCCGGCTGGTGAGCAGTTCTTC.

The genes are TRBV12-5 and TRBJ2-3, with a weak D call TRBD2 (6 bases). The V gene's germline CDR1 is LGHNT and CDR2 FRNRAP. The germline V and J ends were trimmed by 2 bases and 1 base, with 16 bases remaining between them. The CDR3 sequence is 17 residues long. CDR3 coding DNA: TGTGCTAGTGGTTTGCTGGTATATGGCGGGGGCACAGATACGCAGTATTTT. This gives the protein CASGLLVYGGGTDTQYF.

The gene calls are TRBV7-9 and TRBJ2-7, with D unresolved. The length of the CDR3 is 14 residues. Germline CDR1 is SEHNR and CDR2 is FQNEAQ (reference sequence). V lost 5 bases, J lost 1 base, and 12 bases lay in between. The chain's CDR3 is CASSPRSPSYEQYF. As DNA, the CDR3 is TGTGCCAGCAGCCCACGGTCCCCTTCCTACGAGCAGTACTTC.

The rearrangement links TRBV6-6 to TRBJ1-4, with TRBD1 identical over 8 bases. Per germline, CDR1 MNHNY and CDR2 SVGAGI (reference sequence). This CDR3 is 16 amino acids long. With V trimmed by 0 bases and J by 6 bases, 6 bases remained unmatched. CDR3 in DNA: TGTGCCAGCAGTTACTCGTCGGACAGGGTCCATGAAAAACTGTTTTTT. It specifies CASSYSSDRVHEKLFF.

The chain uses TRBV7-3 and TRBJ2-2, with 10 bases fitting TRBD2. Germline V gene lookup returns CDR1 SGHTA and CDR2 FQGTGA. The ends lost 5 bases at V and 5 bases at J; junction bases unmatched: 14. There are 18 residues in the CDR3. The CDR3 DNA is TGTGCCAGCAGCCAGGGGCTAGCGGGGGTCCGGGGGACCGGGGAGCTGTTTTTT. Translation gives CASSQGLAGVRGTGELFF.

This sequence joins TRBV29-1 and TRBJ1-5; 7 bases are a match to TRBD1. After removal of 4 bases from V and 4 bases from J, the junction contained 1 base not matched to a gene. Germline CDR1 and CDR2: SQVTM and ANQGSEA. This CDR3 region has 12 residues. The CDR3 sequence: CSVGTGNQPQHF. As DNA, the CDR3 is TGCAGCGTTGGGACAGGTAATCAGCCCCAGCATTTT.

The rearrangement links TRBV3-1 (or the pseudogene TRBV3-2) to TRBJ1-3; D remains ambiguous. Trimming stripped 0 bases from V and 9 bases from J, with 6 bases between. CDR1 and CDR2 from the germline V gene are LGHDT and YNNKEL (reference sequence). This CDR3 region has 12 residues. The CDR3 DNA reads TGTGCCAGCAGCCAAGAGGCACGCACCATATATTTT. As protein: CASSQEARTIYF.

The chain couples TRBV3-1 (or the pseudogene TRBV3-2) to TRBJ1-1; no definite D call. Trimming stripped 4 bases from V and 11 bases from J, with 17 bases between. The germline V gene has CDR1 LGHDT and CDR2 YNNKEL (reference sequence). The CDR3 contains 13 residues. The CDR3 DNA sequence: TGTGCCAGCAGCCCGAGGACGGGGTATCGGGCTTTCTTT. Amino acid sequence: CASSPRTGYRAFF.

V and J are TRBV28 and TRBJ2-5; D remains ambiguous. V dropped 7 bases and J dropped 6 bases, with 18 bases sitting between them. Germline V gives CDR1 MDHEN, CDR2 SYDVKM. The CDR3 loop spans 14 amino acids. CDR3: CASTFGVSRKTQYF. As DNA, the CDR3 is TGTGCCAGCACTTTCGGAGTTTCTCGTAAGACCCAGTACTTC.

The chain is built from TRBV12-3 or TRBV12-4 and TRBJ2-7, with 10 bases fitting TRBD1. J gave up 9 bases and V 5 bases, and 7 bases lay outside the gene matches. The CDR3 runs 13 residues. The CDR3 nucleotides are TGTGCCAGCAGTCCACGGGACAGGGGATGGCAGTACTTC. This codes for CASSPRDRGWQYF.

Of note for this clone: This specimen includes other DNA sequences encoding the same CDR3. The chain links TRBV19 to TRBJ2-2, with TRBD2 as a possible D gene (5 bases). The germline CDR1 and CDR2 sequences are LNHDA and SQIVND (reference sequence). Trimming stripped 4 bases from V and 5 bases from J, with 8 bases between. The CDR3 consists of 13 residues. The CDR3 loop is CASSSTRTGELFF. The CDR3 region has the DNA TGTGCCAGTAGTAGTACTAGGACCGGGGAGCTGTTTTTT.

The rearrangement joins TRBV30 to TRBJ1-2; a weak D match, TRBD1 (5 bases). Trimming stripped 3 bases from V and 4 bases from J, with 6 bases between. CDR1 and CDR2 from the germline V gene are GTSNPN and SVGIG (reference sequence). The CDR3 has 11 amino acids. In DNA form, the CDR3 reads TGTGCCTGGAGGCAGGGCTATGGCTACACCTTC. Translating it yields CAWRQGYGYTF.

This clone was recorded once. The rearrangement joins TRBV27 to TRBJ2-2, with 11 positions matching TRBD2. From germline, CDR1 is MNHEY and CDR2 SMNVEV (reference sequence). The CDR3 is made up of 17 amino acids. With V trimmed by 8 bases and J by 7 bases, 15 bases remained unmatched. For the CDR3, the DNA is TGTGCCAGCTCCACCCTTAGCGGGAGGGCCGTTGGCGGGGAGCTGTTTTTT. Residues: CASSTLSGRAVGGELFF.

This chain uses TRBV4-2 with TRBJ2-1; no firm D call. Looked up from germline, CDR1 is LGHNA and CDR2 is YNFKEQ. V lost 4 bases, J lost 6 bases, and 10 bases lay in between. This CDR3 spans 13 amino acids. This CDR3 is CASSLGSGNEQFF. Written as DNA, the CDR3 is TGTGCCAGCAGCCTTGGGTCGGGCAATGAGCAGTTCTTC.

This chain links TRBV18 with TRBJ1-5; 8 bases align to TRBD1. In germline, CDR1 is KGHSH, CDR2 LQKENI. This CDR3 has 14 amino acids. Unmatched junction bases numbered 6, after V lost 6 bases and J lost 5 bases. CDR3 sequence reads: CASSLQGVHQPQHF. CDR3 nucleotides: TGTGCCAGCTCGCTACAGGGGGTACATCAGCCCCAGCATTTT.

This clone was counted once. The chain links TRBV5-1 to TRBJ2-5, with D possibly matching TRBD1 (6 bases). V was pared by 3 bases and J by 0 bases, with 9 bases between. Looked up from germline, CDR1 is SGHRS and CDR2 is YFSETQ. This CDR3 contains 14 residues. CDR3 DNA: TGCGCCAGCAGCTCAGACAGGTACCAAGAGACCCAGTACTTC. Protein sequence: CASSSDRYQETQYF.

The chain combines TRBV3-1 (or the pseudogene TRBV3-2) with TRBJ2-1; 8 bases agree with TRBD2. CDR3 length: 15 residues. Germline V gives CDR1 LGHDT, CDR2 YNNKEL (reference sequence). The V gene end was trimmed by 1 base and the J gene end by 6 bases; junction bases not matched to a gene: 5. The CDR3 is CASSQAGLAINEQFF. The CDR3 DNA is TGTGCCAGCAGCCAAGCAGGACTAGCTATCAATGAGCAGTTCTTC.

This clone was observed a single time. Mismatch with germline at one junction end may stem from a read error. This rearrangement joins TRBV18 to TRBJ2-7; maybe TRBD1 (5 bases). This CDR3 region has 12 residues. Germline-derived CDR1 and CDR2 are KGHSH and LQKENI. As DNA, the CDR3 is TGTGCCAGCTCACCAAATACCCAAAGCAGGGTCTTC. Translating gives CASSPNTQSRVF.

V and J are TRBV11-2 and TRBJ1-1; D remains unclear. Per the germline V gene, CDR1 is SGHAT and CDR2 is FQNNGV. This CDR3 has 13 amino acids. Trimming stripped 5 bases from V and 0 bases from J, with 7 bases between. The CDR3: CASSPPLNTEAFF. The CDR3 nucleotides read TGTGCCAGCAGCCCTCCCCTGAACACTGAAGCTTTCTTT.

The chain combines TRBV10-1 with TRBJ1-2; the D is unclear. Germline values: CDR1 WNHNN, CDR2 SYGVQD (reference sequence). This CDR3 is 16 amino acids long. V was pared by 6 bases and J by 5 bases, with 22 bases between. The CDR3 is CASRTGKGFADYGYTF. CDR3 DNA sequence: TGCGCCAGCAGAACCGGGAAGGGATTTGCGGATTATGGCTACACCTTC.

CDR3 nucleotides: TGCGCCAGCGGCATAGCGGGAGGGGCGGCGACAGATACGCAGTATTTT. Translation: CASGIAGGAATDTQYF. This sequence joins TRBV10-1 and TRBJ2-3; TRBD2 matches 11 bases. CDR3 size: 16 residues. Germline assignment: CDR1 WNHNN and CDR2 SYGVQD (reference sequence). V trimming: 8 bases; J trimming: 3 bases; junction bases outside the gene matches: 10.

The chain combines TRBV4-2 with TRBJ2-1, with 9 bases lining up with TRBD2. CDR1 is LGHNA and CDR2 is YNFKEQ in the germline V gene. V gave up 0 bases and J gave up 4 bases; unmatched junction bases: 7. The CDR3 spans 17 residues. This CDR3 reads CASSQEASTSGYNEQFF. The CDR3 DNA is TGTGCCAGCAGCCAAGAGGCCTCGACTAGCGGTTACAATGAGCAGTTCTTC.